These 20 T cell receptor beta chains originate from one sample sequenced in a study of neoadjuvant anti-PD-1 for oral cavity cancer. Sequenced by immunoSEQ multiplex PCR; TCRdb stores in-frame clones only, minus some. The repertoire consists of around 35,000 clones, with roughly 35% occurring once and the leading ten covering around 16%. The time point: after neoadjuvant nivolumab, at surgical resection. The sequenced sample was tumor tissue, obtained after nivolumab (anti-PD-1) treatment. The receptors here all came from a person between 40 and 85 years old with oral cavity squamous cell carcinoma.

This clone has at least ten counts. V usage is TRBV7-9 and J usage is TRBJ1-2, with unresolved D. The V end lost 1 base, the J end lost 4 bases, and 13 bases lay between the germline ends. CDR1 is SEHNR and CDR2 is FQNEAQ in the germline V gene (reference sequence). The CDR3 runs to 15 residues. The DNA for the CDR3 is TGTGCCAGCAGCTTAGTTGCACCTTCGTCCTATGGCTACACCTTC. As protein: CASSLVAPSSYGYTF.

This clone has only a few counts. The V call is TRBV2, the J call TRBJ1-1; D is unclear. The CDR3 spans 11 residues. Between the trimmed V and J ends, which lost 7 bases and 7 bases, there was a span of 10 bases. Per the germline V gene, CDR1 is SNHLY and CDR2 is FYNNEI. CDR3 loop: CASTRVNEAFF. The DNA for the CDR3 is TGTGCCAGCACTAGGGTGAATGAAGCTTTCTTT. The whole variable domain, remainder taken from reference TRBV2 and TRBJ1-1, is EPEVTQTPSHQVTQMGQEVILRCVPISNHLYFYWYRQILGQKVEFLVSFYNNEISEKSEIFDDQFSVERPDGSNFTLKIRSTKLEDSAMYFCASTRVNEAFFGQGTRLTVV.

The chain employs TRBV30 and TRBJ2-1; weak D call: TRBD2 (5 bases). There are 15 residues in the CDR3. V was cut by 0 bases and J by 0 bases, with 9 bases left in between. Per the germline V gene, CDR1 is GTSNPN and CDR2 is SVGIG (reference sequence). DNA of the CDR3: TGTGCCTGGAGTGTACCGGGAAGCTCCTACAATGAGCAGTTCTTC. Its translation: CAWSVPGSSYNEQFF. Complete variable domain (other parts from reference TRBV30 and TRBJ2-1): SQTIHQWPATLVQPVGSPLSLECTVEGTSNPNLYWYRQAAGRGLQLLFYSVGIGQISSEVPQNLSASRPQDRQFILSSKKLLLSDSGFYLCAWSVPGSSYNEQFFGPGTRLTVL.

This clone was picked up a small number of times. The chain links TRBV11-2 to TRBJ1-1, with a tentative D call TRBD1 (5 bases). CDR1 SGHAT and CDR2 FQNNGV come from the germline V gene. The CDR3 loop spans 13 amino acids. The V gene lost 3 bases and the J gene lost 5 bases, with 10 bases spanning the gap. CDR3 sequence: CASSFTGTTEAFF. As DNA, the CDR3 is TGTGCCAGCAGCTTTACAGGTACTACTGAAGCTTTCTTT.

CDR3 DNA sequence: TGTGCCAGCAGCCCCGCCGGTAGCTTCGATGAGCAGTTCTTC. It yields the protein CASSPAGSFDEQFF. The chain uses TRBV9 and TRBJ2-1, with D uncertain. The CDR3 has 14 residues. Germline V gives CDR1 SGDLS, CDR2 YYNGEE. Between the trimmed V and J ends, which lost 4 bases and 8 bases, there was a span of 16 bases.

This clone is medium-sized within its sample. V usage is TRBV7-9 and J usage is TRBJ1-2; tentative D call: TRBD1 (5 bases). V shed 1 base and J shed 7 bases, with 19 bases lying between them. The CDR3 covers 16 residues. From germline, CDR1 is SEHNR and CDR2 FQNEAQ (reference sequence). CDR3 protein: CASSLVLGTDAFGYTF. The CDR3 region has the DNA TGTGCCAGCAGCTTAGTATTGGGGACGGACGCTTTTGGCTACACCTTC.

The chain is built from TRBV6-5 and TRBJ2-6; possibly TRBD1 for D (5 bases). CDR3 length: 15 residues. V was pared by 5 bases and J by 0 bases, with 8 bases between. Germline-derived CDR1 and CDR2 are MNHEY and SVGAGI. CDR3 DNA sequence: TGTGCCAGCAGTAGACAGAACTCTGGGGCCAACGTCCTGACTTTC. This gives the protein CASSRQNSGANVLTF.

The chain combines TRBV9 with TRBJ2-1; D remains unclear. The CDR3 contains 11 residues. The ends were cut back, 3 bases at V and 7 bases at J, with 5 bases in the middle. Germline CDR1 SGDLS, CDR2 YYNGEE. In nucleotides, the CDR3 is TGTGCCAGCAGCGAGTATAATGAGCAGTTCTTC. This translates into CASSEYNEQFF.

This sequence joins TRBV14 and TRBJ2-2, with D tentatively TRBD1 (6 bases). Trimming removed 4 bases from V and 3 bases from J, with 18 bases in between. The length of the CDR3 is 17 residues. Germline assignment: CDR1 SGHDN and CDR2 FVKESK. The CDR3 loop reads CASSPRQDSVYTGELFF. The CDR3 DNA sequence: TGTGCCAGCAGCCCCCGACAGGATAGTGTGTACACCGGGGAGCTGTTTTTT.

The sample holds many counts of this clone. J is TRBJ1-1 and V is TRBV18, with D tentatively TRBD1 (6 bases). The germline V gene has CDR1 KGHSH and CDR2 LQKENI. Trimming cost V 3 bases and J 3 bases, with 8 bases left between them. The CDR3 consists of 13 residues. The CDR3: CASSPGGHTEAFF. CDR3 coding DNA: TGTGCCAGCTCACCTGGGGGCCACACTGAAGCTTTCTTT.

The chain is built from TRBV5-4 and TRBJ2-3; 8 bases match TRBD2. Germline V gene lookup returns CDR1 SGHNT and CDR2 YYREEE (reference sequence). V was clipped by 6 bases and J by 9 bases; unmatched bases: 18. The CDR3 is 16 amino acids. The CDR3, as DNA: TGTGCCAGCACCTTCCTCGGCGGGAGGATGGAGGGCACGCAGTATTTT. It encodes CASTFLGGRMEGTQYF.

The CDR3 nucleotides are TGTGCCAGCACCCAAAGACAGGGTCCTAATGAAAAACTGTTTTTT. It encodes CASTQRQGPNEKLFF. V usage is TRBV27 and J usage is TRBJ1-4; 7 bases align to TRBD1. Trimming at V came to 7 bases and at J to 3 bases, leaving 8 bases not matched to a gene. The CDR3 is 15 residues long. From germline, CDR1 is MNHEY and CDR2 SMNVEV (reference sequence). The entire variable domain, with the rest obtained from reference TRBV27 and TRBJ1-4, is as follows: EAQVTQNPRYLITVTGKKLTVTCSQNMNHEYMSWYRQDPGLGLRQIYYSMNVEVTDKGDVPEGYKVSRKEKRNFPLILESPSPNQTSLYFCASTQRQGPNEKLFFGSGTQLSVL.

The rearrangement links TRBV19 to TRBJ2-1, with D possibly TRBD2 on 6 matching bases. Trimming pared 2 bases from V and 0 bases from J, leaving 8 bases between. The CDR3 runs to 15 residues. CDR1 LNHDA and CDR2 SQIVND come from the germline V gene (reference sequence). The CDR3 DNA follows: TGTGCCAGTAGTATATCGACTAGCTCCTACAATGAGCAGTTCTTC. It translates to CASSISTSSYNEQFF.

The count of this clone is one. CDR3 sequence: CASSSGLAGGLADTQYF. The DNA for the CDR3 is TGCGCCAGCAGCTCCGGACTAGCGGGAGGCCTCGCAGATACGCAGTATTTT. The chain carries TRBV4-1 and TRBJ2-3; 14 bases line up with TRBD2. CDR1 is MGHRA and CDR2 is YSYEKL in the germline V gene. The CDR3 contains 17 residues. The trim removed 5 bases at V and 4 bases at J, leaving 8 bases unmatched.

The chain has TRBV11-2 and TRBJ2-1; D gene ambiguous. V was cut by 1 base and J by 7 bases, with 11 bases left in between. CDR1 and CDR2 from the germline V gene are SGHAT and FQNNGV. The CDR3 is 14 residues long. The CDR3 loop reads CASSLVGSRNEQFF. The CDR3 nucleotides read TGTGCCAGCAGCTTAGTTGGAAGTAGGAATGAGCAGTTCTTC.

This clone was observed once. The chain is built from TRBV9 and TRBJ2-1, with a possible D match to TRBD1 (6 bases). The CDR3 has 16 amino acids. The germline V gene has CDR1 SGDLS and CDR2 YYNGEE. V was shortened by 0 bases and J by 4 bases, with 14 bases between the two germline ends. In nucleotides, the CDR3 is TGTGCCAGCAGCGTAGGGAGAGGGGGAAGATACAATGAGCAGTTCTTC. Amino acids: CASSVGRGGRYNEQFF. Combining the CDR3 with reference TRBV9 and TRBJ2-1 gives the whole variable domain DSGVTQTPKHLITATGQRVTLRCSPRSGDLSVYWYQQSLDQGLQFLIQYYNGEERAKGNILERFSAQQFPDLHSELNLSSLELGDSALYFCASSVGRGGRYNEQFFGPGTRLTVL.

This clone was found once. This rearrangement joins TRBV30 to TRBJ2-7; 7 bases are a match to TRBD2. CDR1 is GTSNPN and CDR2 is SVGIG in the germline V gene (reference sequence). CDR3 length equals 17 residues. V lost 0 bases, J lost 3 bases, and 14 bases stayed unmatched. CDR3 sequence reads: CAWSVSWGGLIFYEQYF. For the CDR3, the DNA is TGTGCCTGGAGTGTATCGTGGGGGGGTCTGATATTCTACGAGCAGTACTTC. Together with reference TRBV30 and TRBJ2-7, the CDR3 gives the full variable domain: SQTIHQWPATLVQPVGSPLSLECTVEGTSNPNLYWYRQAAGRGLQLLFYSVGIGQISSEVPQNLSASRPQDRQFILSSKKLLLSDSGFYLCAWSVSWGGLIFYEQYFGPGTRLTVT.

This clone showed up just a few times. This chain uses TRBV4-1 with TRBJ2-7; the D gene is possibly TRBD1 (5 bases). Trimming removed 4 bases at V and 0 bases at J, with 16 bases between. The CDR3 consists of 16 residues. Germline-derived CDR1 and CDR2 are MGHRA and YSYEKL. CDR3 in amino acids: CASSRLWGGSSYEQYF. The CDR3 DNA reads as TGCGCCAGCAGCCGGTTATGGGGCGGCAGCTCCTACGAGCAGTACTTC.

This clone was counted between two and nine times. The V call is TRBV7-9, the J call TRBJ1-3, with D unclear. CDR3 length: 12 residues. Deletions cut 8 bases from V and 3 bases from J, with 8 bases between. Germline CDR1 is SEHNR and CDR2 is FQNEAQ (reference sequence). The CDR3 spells CASEGIGNTIYF. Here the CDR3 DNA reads TGTGCCAGCGAGGGAATTGGAAACACCATATATTTT.

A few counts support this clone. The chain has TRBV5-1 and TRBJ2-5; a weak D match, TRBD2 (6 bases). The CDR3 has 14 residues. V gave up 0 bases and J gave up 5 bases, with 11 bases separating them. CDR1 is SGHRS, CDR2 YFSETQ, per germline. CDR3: CASSLGRARETQYF. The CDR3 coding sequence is TGCGCCAGCAGCTTGGGGAGGGCGAGGGAGACCCAGTACTTC.